This T cell receptor (beta chain) was recovered during a study of shared clonotypes between healthy human individuals. Whole-study results and caveats: Clonotypes which were not shared had lower generation probabilities than clonotypes that all four donors shared. Blood was the only sampled material, and tissue repertoires likely differ. Around 5.4% of naive CD4 clonotypes were common to a few donors.

Germline values: CDR1 SGHNT, CDR2 YYREEE (reference sequence). V lost 4 bases and J 5 bases, leaving 12 bases between the germline ends. The CDR3 is 13 residues long. As concerns this clone: What it binds is unknown.

Sequencing was performed with immunoSEQ multiplex PCR; in TCRdb, only in-frame clones are kept and a portion is missing. Altogether roughly 2.4 million clones are present, approximately 96% being singletons, with the ten largest covering roughly 0.13%. The clonotype was recovered from a man younger than 30 in good health. The sample was naive CD4+ T cells sorted from blood. Subset defined: CD45RA+ positively selected. The V call is TRBV5-4, the J call TRBJ2-5; D might be TRBD2 (7 bases). The CDR3 DNA reads as TGTGCCAGCAGCGGGGGGGCCAAGGAGACCCAGTACTTC. It translates to CASSGGAKETQYF.